The subject of this entry is one T cell receptor beta chain. CDR3 length equals 14 residues. Trimming stripped 7 bases from V and 0 bases from J, with 12 bases between. Germline V gene data show CDR1 as MNHEY and CDR2 as SVGAGI. Original data processing: For nucleated cells, counts were estimated from reference gene primer amplification. The method was immunoSEQ multiplex PCR; TCRdb's version includes in-frame clones alone and lacks a portion of them. V and J calls and clone size are copied from that table; D and trimming were computed from the DNA. The profile shows approximately 74,000 clones, around 80% of them singletons. The sample is drawn from a study of blood T cell repertoires in COVID-19. As for the study in general: Samples came from the United States, Italy and Spain, spanning acute and convalescent COVID-19.

The sample was peripheral blood. This chain links TRBV6-5 with TRBJ1-2; no clear D gene. This clonotype originated in a man at least 80 years old with active or convalescent COVID-19. The chain's CDR3 is CASKRERANYGYTF. As DNA, the CDR3 is TGTGCCAGCAAACGGGAGAGAGCTAACTATGGCTACACCTTC.